This T cell receptor (beta chain) was profiled in a study of T cell responses to AZD1222 COVID-19 vaccine. The germline CDR1 and CDR2 sequences are SNHLY and FYNNEI. The CDR3 runs 14 residues. V shed 9 bases and J 7 bases; nucleotides not matched to a gene: 10. The protocol was immunoSEQ multiplex PCR, while the TCRdb copy is restricted to in-frame clones and leaves out a portion. The repertoire has 110,000 to 150,000 clones, 92% of them found once; the top ten carry approximately 1.7%. The TCR comes from an adult in good health. The sample consisted of peripheral blood, taken on day 0 of AZD1222 vaccination. V usage is TRBV2 and J usage is TRBJ2-3; TRBD2 matches 10 bases. The CDR3 loop reads CASTTEREGNTQYF. The CDR3 DNA reads TGTGCCAGTACGACGGAGCGGGAGGGGAATACGCAGTATTTT.